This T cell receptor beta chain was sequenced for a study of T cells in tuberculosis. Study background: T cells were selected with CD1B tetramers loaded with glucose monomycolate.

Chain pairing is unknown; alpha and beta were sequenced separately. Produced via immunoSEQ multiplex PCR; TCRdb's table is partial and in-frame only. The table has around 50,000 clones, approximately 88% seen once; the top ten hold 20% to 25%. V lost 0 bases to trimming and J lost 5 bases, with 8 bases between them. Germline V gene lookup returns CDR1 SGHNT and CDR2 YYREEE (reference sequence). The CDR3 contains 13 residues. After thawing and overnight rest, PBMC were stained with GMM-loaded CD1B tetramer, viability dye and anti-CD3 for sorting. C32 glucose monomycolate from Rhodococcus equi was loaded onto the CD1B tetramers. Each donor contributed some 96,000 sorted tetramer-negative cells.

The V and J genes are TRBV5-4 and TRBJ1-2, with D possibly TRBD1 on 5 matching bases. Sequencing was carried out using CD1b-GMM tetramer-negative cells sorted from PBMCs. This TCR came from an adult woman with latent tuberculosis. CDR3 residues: CASSLVGGYGYTF. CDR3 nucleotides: TGTGCCAGCAGCTTGGTCGGGGGATATGGCTACACCTTC. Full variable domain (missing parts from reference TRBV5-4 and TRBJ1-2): ETGVTQSPTHLIKTRGQQVTLRCSSQSGHNTVSWYQQALGQGPQFIFQYYREEENGRGNFPPRFSGLQFPNYSSELNVNALELDDSALYLCASSLVGGYGYTFGSGTRLTVV.